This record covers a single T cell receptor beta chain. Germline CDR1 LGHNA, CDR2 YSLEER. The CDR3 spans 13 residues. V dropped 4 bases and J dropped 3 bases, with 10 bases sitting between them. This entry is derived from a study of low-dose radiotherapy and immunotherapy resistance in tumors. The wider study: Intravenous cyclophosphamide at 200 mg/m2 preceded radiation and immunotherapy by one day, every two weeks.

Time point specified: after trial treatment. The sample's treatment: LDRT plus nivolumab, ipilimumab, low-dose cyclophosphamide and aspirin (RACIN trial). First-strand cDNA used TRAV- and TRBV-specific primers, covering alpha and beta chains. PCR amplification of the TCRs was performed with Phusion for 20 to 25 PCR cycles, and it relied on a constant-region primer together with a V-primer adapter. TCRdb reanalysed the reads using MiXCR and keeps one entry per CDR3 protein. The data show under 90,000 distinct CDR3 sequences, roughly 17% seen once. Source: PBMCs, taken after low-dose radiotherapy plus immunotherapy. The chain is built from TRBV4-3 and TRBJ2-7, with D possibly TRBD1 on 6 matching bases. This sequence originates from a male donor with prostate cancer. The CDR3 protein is CASSPGAGYEQYF. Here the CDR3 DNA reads TGCGCCAGCAGCCCAGGGGCAGGCTACGAGCAGTACTTC.